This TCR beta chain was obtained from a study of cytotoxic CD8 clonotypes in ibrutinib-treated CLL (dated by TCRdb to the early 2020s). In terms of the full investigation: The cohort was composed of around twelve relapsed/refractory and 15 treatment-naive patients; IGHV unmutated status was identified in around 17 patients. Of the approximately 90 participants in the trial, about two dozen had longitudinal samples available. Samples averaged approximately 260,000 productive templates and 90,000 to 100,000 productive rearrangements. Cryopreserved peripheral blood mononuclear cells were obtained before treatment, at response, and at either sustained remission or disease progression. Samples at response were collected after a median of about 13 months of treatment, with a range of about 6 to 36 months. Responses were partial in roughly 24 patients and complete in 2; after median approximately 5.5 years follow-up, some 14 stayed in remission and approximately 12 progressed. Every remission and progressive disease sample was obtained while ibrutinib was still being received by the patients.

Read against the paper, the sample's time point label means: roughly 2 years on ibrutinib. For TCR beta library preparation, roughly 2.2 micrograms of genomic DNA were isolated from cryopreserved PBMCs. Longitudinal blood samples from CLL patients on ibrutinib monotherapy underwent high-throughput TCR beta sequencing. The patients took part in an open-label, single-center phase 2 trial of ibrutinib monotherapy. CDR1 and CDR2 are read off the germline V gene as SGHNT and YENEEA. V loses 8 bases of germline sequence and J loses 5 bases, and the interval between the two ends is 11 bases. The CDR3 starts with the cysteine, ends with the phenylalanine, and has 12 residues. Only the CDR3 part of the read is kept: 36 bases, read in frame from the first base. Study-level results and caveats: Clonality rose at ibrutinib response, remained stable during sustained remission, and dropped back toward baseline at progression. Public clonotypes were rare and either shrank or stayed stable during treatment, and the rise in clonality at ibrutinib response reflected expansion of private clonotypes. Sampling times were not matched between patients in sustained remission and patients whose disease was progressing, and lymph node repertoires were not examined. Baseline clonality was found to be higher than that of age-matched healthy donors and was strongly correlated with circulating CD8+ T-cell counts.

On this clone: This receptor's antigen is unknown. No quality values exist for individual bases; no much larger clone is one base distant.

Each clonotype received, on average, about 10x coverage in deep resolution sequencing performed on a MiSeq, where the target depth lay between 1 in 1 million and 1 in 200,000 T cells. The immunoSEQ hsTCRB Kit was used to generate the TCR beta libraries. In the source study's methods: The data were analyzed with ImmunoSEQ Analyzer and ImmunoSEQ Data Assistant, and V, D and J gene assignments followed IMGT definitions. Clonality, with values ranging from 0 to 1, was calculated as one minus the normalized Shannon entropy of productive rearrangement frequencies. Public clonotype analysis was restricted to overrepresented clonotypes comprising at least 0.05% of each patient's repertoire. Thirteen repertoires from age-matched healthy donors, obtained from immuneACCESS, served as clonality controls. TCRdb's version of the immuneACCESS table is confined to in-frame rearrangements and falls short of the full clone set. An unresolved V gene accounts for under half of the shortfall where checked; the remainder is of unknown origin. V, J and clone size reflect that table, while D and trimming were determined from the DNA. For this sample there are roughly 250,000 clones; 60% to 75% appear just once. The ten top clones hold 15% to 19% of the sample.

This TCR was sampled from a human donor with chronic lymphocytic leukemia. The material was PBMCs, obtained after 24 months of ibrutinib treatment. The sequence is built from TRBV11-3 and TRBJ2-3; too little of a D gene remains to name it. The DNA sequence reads TGTGCCAGCTCTAATCCTAAAGATACGCAGTATTTT. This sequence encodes CASSNPKDTQYF.